Listed here is a single T cell receptor (beta chain). Its antigen is unidentified. V lost 5 bases and J 5 bases, leaving 9 bases between the germline ends. The CDR3 is 12 residues long. The library targeted TCRbeta and was prepared with unique molecular identifiers. One entry per CDR3 protein, called by TCRdb with MiXCR from the PCR reads. The top ten clones hold 36% of a sample with 450,000 to 700,000 distinct CDR3 sequences, around 27% of them seen once. The record originates from a study of T-cell reconstitution after alpha-beta-depleted transplantation in children. Points from the study as a whole: One year post-transplant, T-cell counts and diversity were largely derived from T cells produced anew. Surviving recipient T cells and thymic progenitors underlay high day-60 TCRbeta diversity in some patients. Reportedly, roughly two months post-transplant, alpha-beta T cells arose from several hundred expanded graft clones.

The chain joins TRBV12-3 or TRBV12-4 to TRBJ2-5; D is uncertain. Sequenced here: PBMCs, sampled before TCRalphabeta/CD19-depleted stem cell transplant. This clonotype originated in a boy under three years old with Wiskott-Aldrich syndrome, due to receive a stem cell transplant. The CDR3 DNA reads TGTGCCAGCAGTCTCCAGTCGGAGACCCAGTACTTC. Its protein is CASSLQSETQYF.